Detailed here is one T cell receptor (beta chain). These data are taken from a study of blood T cell repertoires in COVID-19. Study summary: Sites across the United States, Italy and Spain contributed samples from acute and convalescent COVID-19. Sources were T cells, B-cell-depleted T cells, or PBMCs; the material itself was cDNA or gDNA.

In germline, CDR1 is SGHDN, CDR2 FVKESK. CDR3 length equals 13 residues. Trimming pared 2 bases from V and 15 bases from J, leaving 17 bases between. Original processing notes: The assay estimated nucleated cells by amplifying reference gene primers. TCRdb's copy holds only in-frame clones and misses some; the assay was immunoSEQ multiplex PCR. That table is the source of V, J and clone size, and D and trimming were worked out from the DNA. The table shows roughly 240,000 clones, with roughly 82% occurring only once. The chain links TRBV14 to TRBJ1-3; D unresolved. The sequenced material came from peripheral blood. This clonotype originated in a middle-aged man who had recovered from COVID-19. In DNA, the CDR3 is TGTGCCAGCAGCCAAAGCCGCACCGGGTCCTCATATTTT. Translation gives CASSQSRTGSSYF. The full variable domain, rest sourced from reference TRBV14 and TRBJ1-3, is EAGVTQFPSHSVIEKGQTVTLRCDPISGHDNLYWYRRVMGKEIKFLLHFVKESKQDESGMPNNRFLAERTGGTYSTLKVQPAELEDSGVYFCASSQSRTGSSYFGEGSWLTVV.